Each of the 11 T cell receptor beta chains below was sequenced from the same sample in a study of blood T cell repertoires in COVID-19. The data were produced by immunoSEQ multiplex PCR, yet TCRdb's version contains in-frame clones alone and is incomplete. The sample comprises 35,000 to 55,000 clones, 70% to 90% of which are singletons, and less than 15% rests with the top ten. Sequenced: peripheral blood. These receptor sequences come from an older woman in a cohort sampled during active COVID-19.

This clone came up once. V and J are TRBV4-2 and TRBJ2-7, with D hard to call. The germline CDR1 and CDR2 sequences are LGHNA and YNFKEQ. The CDR3 contains 15 residues. V was cut by 0 bases and J by 1 base, with 10 bases left in between. The CDR3 is CASSQDSLESYEQYF. CDR3 DNA: TGTGCCAGCAGCCAAGATTCCCTAGAGTCCTACGAGCAGTACTTC.

The V and J genes are TRBV30 and TRBJ1-2, with 7 bases lining up with TRBD1. CDR1 and CDR2 (germline): GTSNPN, SVGIG (reference sequence). CDR3 length: 15 residues. V lost 1 base to trimming and J lost 3 bases; unmatched junction nucleotides: 8. CDR3 nucleotides: TGTGCCTGGAGTGGCGGGCCAGGGGGATACTATGGCTACACCTTC. Amino acid sequence: CAWSGGPGGYYGYTF.

The table lists this clone with a count of one. The J gene is TRBJ2-7, the V gene TRBV4-3; D is perhaps TRBD1 (6 bases). CDR1 is LGHNA and CDR2 is YSLEER in the germline V gene. The CDR3 contains 14 residues. V lost 0 bases and J 7 bases, leaving 13 bases between the germline ends. The CDR3: CASSQEQGSVEQYF. CDR3 nucleotide sequence: TGCGCCAGCAGCCAAGAACAGGGATCAGTTGAGCAGTACTTC.

V is TRBV11-3 and J is TRBJ2-3; 8 nucleotides match TRBD1. Germline CDR1 and CDR2: SGHNT and YENEEA. The ends lost 2 bases at V and 3 bases at J; junction bases unmatched: 1. CDR3 length equals 14 residues. CDR3 residues: CASSLTGGTDTQYF. The CDR3 DNA sequence: TGTGCCAGCAGCTTAACAGGGGGAACAGATACGCAGTATTTT.

The chain uses TRBV5-4 and TRBJ2-5, with D perhaps matching TRBD1 (5 bases). The length of the CDR3 is 15 residues. V lost 4 bases, J lost 1 base, and 14 bases lay in between. Germline loops: CDR1 SGHNT, CDR2 YYREEE (reference sequence). The CDR3 loop is CASSVDTTTQETQYF. Here the CDR3 DNA reads TGTGCCAGCAGCGTGGACACGACAACCCAAGAGACCCAGTACTTC.

CDR3 amino acids: CASSVSGTGAHEQYF. The CDR3 nucleotides read TGTGCCAGCAGCGTATCCGGGACAGGGGCCCACGAGCAGTACTTC. This chain uses TRBV11-3 with TRBJ2-7; 10 nucleotides align to TRBD1. Germline CDR1 SGHNT, CDR2 YENEEA. The V segment lost 5 bases and the J segment 5 bases; nucleotides outside the gene matches: 9. CDR3 length: 15 amino acids.

This chain links TRBV19 with TRBJ2-2, with D perhaps matching TRBD2 (5 bases). This CDR3 region has 13 residues. Trimming removed 10 bases at V and 1 base at J, with 10 bases between. The germline CDR1 and CDR2 sequences are LNHDA and SQIVND (reference sequence). The CDR3 sequence: CATRRMNTGELFF. The CDR3 DNA is TGTGCCACCAGGAGGATGAACACCGGGGAGCTGTTTTTT.

A few counts support this clone. The gene calls are TRBV5-1 and TRBJ2-2; 16 positions agree with TRBD2. With 5 bases clipped from V and 2 bases from J, the junction kept 6 bases outside the gene matches. Germline CDR1 reads SGHRS; CDR2 reads YFSETQ. The CDR3 spans 18 residues. In DNA, the CDR3 is TGCGCCAGCAGGCCGGGACTAGCGGGAGGGCTTAACACCGGGGAGCTGTTTTTT. It codes for CASRPGLAGGLNTGELFF.

The chain uses TRBV30 and TRBJ2-5, with D maybe TRBD1 (5 bases). The germline CDR1 and CDR2 sequences are GTSNPN and SVGIG (reference sequence). V lost 1 base and J 5 bases, leaving 5 bases between the germline ends. The CDR3 length is 11 residues. The CDR3 DNA reads TGTGCCTGGAGTGAGGGGGAGACCCAGTACTTC. Translated, it gives CAWSEGETQYF.

The chain has TRBV9 and TRBJ2-1; 7 bases agree with TRBD2. J gave up 2 bases and V 0 bases, and 2 bases lay outside the gene matches. Germline V gene sequence: CDR1 SGDLS, CDR2 YYNGEE. CDR3 size: 15 residues. The CDR3 spells CASSVGGRTYNEQFF. In DNA form, the CDR3 reads TGTGCCAGCAGCGTAGGCGGGAGAACCTACAATGAGCAGTTCTTC.

This chain links TRBV5-1 with TRBJ2-7; perhaps TRBD2 as D (6 bases). V was cut by 4 bases and J by 1 base, with 12 bases left in between. CDR1 is SGHRS and CDR2 is YFSETQ in the germline V gene. CDR3 length: 14 residues. The CDR3 sequence is CASSGGYPSYEQYF. The CDR3 coding sequence is TGCGCCAGCAGCGGAGGGTACCCGTCCTACGAGCAGTACTTC.